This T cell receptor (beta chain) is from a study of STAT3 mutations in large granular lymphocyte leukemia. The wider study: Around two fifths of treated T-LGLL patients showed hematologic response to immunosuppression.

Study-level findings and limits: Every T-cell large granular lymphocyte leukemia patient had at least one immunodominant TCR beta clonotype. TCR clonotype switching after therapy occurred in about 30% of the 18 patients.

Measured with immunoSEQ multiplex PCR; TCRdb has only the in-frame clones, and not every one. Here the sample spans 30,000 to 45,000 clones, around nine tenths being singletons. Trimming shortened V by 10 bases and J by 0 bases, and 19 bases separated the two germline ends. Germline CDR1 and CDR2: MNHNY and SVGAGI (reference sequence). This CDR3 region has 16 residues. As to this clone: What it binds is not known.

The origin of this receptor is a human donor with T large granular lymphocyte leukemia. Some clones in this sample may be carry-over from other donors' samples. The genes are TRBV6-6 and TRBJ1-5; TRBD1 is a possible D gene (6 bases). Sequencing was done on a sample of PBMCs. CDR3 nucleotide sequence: TGTGCCACCAAGGACAGCGGATCCTATAGCAATCAGCCCCAGCATTTT. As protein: CATKDSGSYSNQPQHF.